These T cell receptor beta chains were read from a single sample in a study of blood T cell repertoires in COVID-19. Clones were sequenced by immunoSEQ multiplex PCR, and TCRdb holds only the in-frame ones, with some missing. The sample holds roughly 170,000 clones, 70% to 85% seen once. The sample was PBMCs or T cells enriched from blood (not recorded which). The receptors derive from a man between 45 and 60 years old who had recovered from COVID-19. Both conserved end residues are part of each CDR3. The order of the fields is D gene, V gene, clone size, J gene, CDR3 DNA, CDR3 protein. The D gene is left open where the match is weak. The size entry is marked missing in some rows and otherwise reads once, few, many or a size class.

>.|TRBV10-3|.|TRBJ1-5
TGTGCCATCAGTGACTTGACAAGCAATCAGCCCCAGCATTTT
CAISDLTSNQPQHF
>TRBD1|TRBV5-1|.|TRBJ2-3
TGCGCCAGCGTAACCGGGACAGCTAGAGATACGCAGTATTTT
CASVTGTARDTQYF
>.|TRBV2|once|TRBJ1-5
TGTGCCAGTCGAAGGGAGAATAATCAGCCCCAGCATTTT
CASRRENNQPQHF
>.|TRBV28|.|TRBJ1-2
TGTGCCAGCAGTCCCCCTGGGGCGAGATCAGGTGGCTACACCTTC
CASSPPGARSGGYTF
>TRBD2|TRBV12-3/TRBV12-4|.|TRBJ2-7
TGTGCCAGCAGTCAGTGGGGGGGGTACGAGCAGTACTTC
CASSQWGGYEQYF
>.|TRBV6-6|.|TRBJ1-4
TGTGCCAGCAGTTACCGGGGGGCTAATGAAAAACTGTTTTTT
CASSYRGANEKLFF
>.|TRBV4-1|.|TRBJ1-6
TGCGCCAGCAGCCTCGACCGGAGCTCCTATAATTCACCCCTCCACTTT
CASSLDRSSYNSPLHF
>TRBD2|TRBV11-2|.|TRBJ2-3
TGTGCCAGCCGATTAGCGGGGACAGATACGCAGTATTTT
CASRLAGTDTQYF
>TRBD2|TRBV5-4|.|TRBJ2-7
TGTGCCAGCAGCCCCCGGAAAGTCACTAGCGGGGAAGCCTACGAGCAGTACTTC
CASSPRKVTSGEAYEQYF
>TRBD2|TRBV9|.|TRBJ2-3
TGTGCCAGCAGCCCCTTGGGCGGGGGGGCCTCAGATACGCAGTATTTT
CASSPLGGGASDTQYF
>.|TRBV7-2|.|TRBJ1-2
TGTGCCAGCAGCTTACGGGGAAACTATGGCTACACCTTC
CASSLRGNYGYTF
>.|TRBV12-3/TRBV12-4|.|TRBJ1-1
TGTGCCAGCACTTGGGGGGAGAACACTGAAGCTTTCTTT
CASTWGENTEAFF
>.|TRBV19|.|TRBJ1-3
TGTGCCAGTCACAACACAGGGAAGATCTTCTCTGGAAACACCATATATTTT
CASHNTGKIFSGNTIYF
>TRBD1|TRBV25-1|.|TRBJ1-1
TGTGCCAGCAGACCAGGGGGCGGAACTGAAGCTTTCTTT
CASRPGGGTEAFF
>TRBD1|TRBV10-3|.|TRBJ2-2
TGTGCCATCAGGACCGGGACAGCCTATACCGGGGAGCTGTTTTTT
CAIRTGTAYTGELFF
>TRBD1|TRBV27|.|TRBJ1-4
TGTGCCAGCAGTTCCCGACAGGGAAGGGAAAAACTGTTTTTT
CASSSRQGREKLFF
>TRBD2|TRBV5-4|.|TRBJ2-3
TGTGCCAGCATCCCCTGGGCGGGGGGATCCACAGATACGCAGTATTTT
CASIPWAGGSTDTQYF
>TRBD1|TRBV4-2|once|TRBJ1-3
TGTGCCAGCAGCCCTCCGGGACAGGGCACTGGAAACACCATATATTTT
CASSPPGQGTGNTIYF
>.|TRBV5-6|.|TRBJ2-7
TGTGCCAGCAGCTCGCGTGGTACCTGGAGCTACGAGCAGTACTTC
CASSSRGTWSYEQYF
>TRBD2|TRBV4-1|.|TRBJ2-3
TGCGCCAGCAGCCAAGAATGGCGGGGGTCCACAGATACGCAGTATTTT
CASSQEWRGSTDTQYF
>TRBD1|TRBV2|.|TRBJ2-7
TGTGCCAGCAGTGACCGGACAGGGGTTTCCTACGAGCAGTACTTC
CASSDRTGVSYEQYF
>.|TRBV5-1|.|TRBJ2-7
TGCGCCAGCAGCGGGAGGAACTACGAGCAGTACTTC
CASSGRNYEQYF
>.|TRBV2|.|TRBJ2-7
TGTGCCAGCGCCAGGAACGTCTACGAGCAGTACTTC
CASARNVYEQYF
>.|TRBV7-2|.|TRBJ1-2
TGTGCCAGCAGTGTGGACGGACGGGGAGGCTACACCTTC
CASSVDGRGGYTF
>TRBD2|TRBV3-1/TRBV3-2|.|TRBJ2-7
TGTGCCAGCAGCCCACGTTTTAGCGGGGCCTCCTACGAGCAGTACTTC
CASSPRFSGASYEQYF
>.|TRBV7-9|once|TRBJ2-7
TGTGCCAGCAGCTCCATGGGAGGACCCTCCTACGAGCAGTACTTC
CASSSMGGPSYEQYF
>.|TRBV3-1/TRBV3-2|.|TRBJ1-5
TGTGCCAGCAGCCCAGGCGGGGCGCCCCAGCATTTT
CASSPGGAPQHF
>.|TRBV7-3|.|TRBJ2-3
TGTGCCAGCAGCGTGACGGGACATCTCATCACAGATACGCAGTATTTT
CASSVTGHLITDTQYF
>.|TRBV7-9|.|TRBJ2-7
TGTGCCAGCAGCTCAAACCTGGCCCCGGGACACAACTCCTACGAGCAGTACTTC
CASSSNLAPGHNSYEQYF
>TRBD1|TRBV3-1/TRBV3-2|once|TRBJ1-1
TGTGCCAGCACCCACGGGGGCACAGGGGGCCGCACTGAAGCTTTCTTT
CASTHGGTGGRTEAFF
>.|TRBV11-3|.|TRBJ2-2
TGTGCCAGCAGCCCCATGGCCACCGGGGAGCTGTTTTTT
CASSPMATGELFF
>.|TRBV2|.|TRBJ2-2
TGTGCCAGCAGTCCCAGGGGCCCCGGGGAGCTGTTTTTT
CASSPRGPGELFF
>TRBD1|TRBV5-4|.|TRBJ1-1
TGTGCCAGCAGCTTAAAGGACAGGGTCGGCACTGAAGCTTTCTTT
CASSLKDRVGTEAFF